This passage covers 13 T cell receptor beta chains from one sample sequenced in a study of regulatory T cells in long-lasting Graves disease. With iRepertoire HTBI primers and Arm-PCR of CDR3 regions, TCR beta libraries were built. TCRdb processed the multiplex PCR reads anew with MiXCR; each CDR3 protein has one entry. The sample lists 500,000 or so distinct CDR3 sequences, 15% to 20% occurring once. As for time point: newly diagnosed GD, antithyroid drugs for less than 3 months. RNA isolated from PBMCs was used to make the TCR library. This sample also belongs to another study, concerning T cells in Graves' hyperthyroidism and ophthalmopathy.

Sequenced here: peripheral blood mononuclear cells (PBMCs), sampled at new diagnosis, from a patient treated with antithyroid drugs. The receptors were gathered from a woman between 40 and 65 years old with Graves disease.

This clonotype was observed many times. One end of the junction fails to match germline, which may point to a read error. The chain combines TRBV5-1 with TRBJ1-2; 7 positions agree with TRBD1. This CDR3 region has 15 residues. Germline V gene lookup returns CDR1 SGHRS and CDR2 YFSETQ. The chain's CDR3 is CASSLGTVSNYGYTF. The CDR3 DNA follows: TGTGCCAGCAGCTTGGGGACAGTGTCTAACTATGGCTACACCTTC.

At least ten counts were recorded for this clonotype. At one end the junction does not follow the germline gene, possibly because of a read error. The chain has TRBV5-1 and TRBJ1-5; D remains unclear. CDR1 is SGHRS, CDR2 YFSETQ, per germline. This CDR3 has 14 amino acids. The CDR3 coding sequence is TGTGCCAGCAGCTTAGCTGGCGAGGGACAGCCCCAGCATTTT. It translates to CASSLAGEGQPQHF.

This clonotype has a handful of counts. The chain joins TRBV11-2 to TRBJ1-3; D is undetermined. The CDR3 runs to 15 residues. With 4 bases removed from V and 4 bases from J, the gap between germline ends came to 14 bases. Germline loops: CDR1 SGHAT, CDR2 FQNNGV. Here the CDR3 reads CASSSPTGWGNTIYF. The CDR3 DNA follows: TGTGCCAGCAGCTCCCCCACCGGGTGGGGAAACACCATATATTTT. Combining the CDR3 with reference TRBV11-2 and TRBJ1-3 gives the whole variable domain EAGVAQSPRYKIIEKRQSVAFWCNPISGHATLYWYQQILGQGPKLLIQFQNNGVVDDSQLPKDRFSAERLKGVDSTLKIQPAKLEDSAVYLCASSSPTGWGNTIYFGEGSWLTVV.

This clonotype was recorded many times. The rearrangement joins TRBV12-5 to TRBJ2-1, with 7 bases matching TRBD2. CDR1 is LGHNT, CDR2 FRNRAP, per germline. Losses at the gene ends were 8 bases for V and 0 bases for J; bases not matched to a gene: 7. The CDR3 loop spans 15 amino acids. The CDR3 nucleotides are TGTGCTAGTTGGGGAGGGACCTTCTCCTACAATGAGCAGTTCTTC. Amino acid sequence: CASWGGTFSYNEQFF.

This clonotype was detected many times. This chain joins TRBV12-3 or TRBV12-4 and TRBJ1-5, with a possible D match to TRBD1 (5 bases). This CDR3 is built from 14 residues. V gave up 6 bases and J gave up 2 bases, with 11 bases separating them. The CDR3, as DNA: TGTGCCAGCAGCCGCAGGGAGGGCAATCAGCCCCAGCATTTT. It codes for CASSRREGNQPQHF.

This clonotype was detected a few times. The chain combines TRBV5-5 with TRBJ2-1; D gene uncertain. Looked up from germline, CDR1 is SGHKS and CDR2 is YYEKEE (reference sequence). V dropped 5 bases and J dropped 0 bases, with 21 bases sitting between them. The CDR3 has 18 residues. The CDR3 protein is CASRMFQALRNSYNEQFF. The CDR3, as DNA: TGTGCCAGCAGGATGTTCCAAGCTCTCAGAAACTCCTACAATGAGCAGTTCTTC.

This chain uses TRBV20-1 with TRBJ1-2; D perhaps matches TRBD1 (5 bases). The CDR3 loop spans 17 amino acids. Per germline, CDR1 DFQATT and CDR2 SNEGSKA (reference sequence). V was cut by 0 bases and J by 5 bases, with 22 bases left in between. This CDR3 is CSARDQWEWGVGYGYTF. As DNA, the CDR3 is TGCAGTGCTAGAGATCAATGGGAATGGGGGGTTGGGTATGGCTACACCTTC.

This clonotype was seen at least ten times. This chain joins TRBV10-3 and TRBJ1-1, with 8 nucleotides matching TRBD1. Germline-derived CDR1 and CDR2 are ENHRY and SYGVKD. The CDR3 loop spans 12 amino acids. The CDR3 bases are TGTGCTACAGGGGGAACGGACACTGAAGCTTTCTTT. Translated, it gives CATGGTDTEAFF.

This clonotype was detected a few times. The chain combines TRBV7-6 with TRBJ1-4, with D unclear. The CDR3 has 13 residues. Between the trimmed V and J ends, which lost 5 bases and 6 bases, there was a span of 10 bases. Germline values: CDR1 SGHVS, CDR2 FNYEAQ. CDR3 nucleotide sequence: TGTGCCAGCAGCGGTAGAGGGTATGAAAAACTGTTTTTT. The encoded protein is CASSGRGYEKLFF.

This clonotype was found many times. This chain joins TRBV2 and TRBJ2-1, with 9 bases aligning to TRBD2. Germline V CDR1 and CDR2: SNHLY, FYNNEI. V shed 1 base and J 3 bases; nucleotides not matched to a gene: 1. CDR3 length equals 15 residues. The CDR3 protein is CASSEGRGGYNEQFF. The CDR3, as DNA: TGTGCCAGCAGTGAAGGGCGGGGGGGCTACAATGAGCAGTTCTTC.

This clonotype was detected only a few times. The rearrangement links TRBV20-1 to TRBJ1-2; 8 positions match TRBD1. Germline V gene data show CDR1 as DFQATT and CDR2 as SNEGSKA (reference sequence). The J segment lost 4 bases and the V segment lost 6 bases, leaving 4 bases of the junction unmatched. This CDR3 has 12 residues. CDR3 amino acids: CSAPTGAYGYTF. For the CDR3, the DNA is TGCAGTGCCCCGACAGGGGCCTATGGCTACACCTTC.

Concerning this clonotype: This may stem from a read error, because a much larger clone lies one nucleotide away. The chain carries TRBV6-1 and TRBJ1-3; D remains ambiguous. Germline assignment: CDR1 MNHNS and CDR2 SASEGT. The ends were cut back, 5 bases at V and 0 bases at J, with 8 bases in the middle. CDR3 length: 14 amino acids. The CDR3 nucleotides are TGTGCCAGCAGTCGAATTAGCTCTGGAAACACCATATATTTT. It encodes CASSRISSGNTIYF.

The chain recombines TRBV7-9 with TRBJ2-1; 8 bases agree with TRBD1. Trimming cost V 3 bases and J 9 bases; bases outside gene matches: 7. Germline loops: CDR1 SEHNR, CDR2 FQNEAQ (reference sequence). The CDR3 totals 14 residues. The CDR3 nucleotides read TGTGCCAGCAGCTTCGGGACAGGAGGTGGTGAGCAGTTCTTC. This codes for CASSFGTGGGEQFF.